This entry lists 8 T cell receptor beta chains sequenced from one sample in a study of CD8 T cells in Susac syndrome. Reverse transcription of about 0.45 to 1 ug RNA was performed with random hexamers. TCRdb passed the immunoSEQ multiplex PCR reads through MiXCR, listing each CDR3 protein once. The table lists over 350,000 distinct CDR3 sequences, 85% of them singletons. Material for sequencing was CD8+ T cells from PBMCs. The receptor source for this set is a human donor with multiple sclerosis.

This chain joins TRBV30 and TRBJ1-2, with 9 bases that match TRBD1. This CDR3 region has 14 residues. CDR1 is GTSNPN and CDR2 is SVGIG in the germline V gene (reference sequence). J lost 8 bases, V lost 4 bases, and 11 bases had no gene match. The CDR3: CAWNAPGQGDGYTF. The CDR3 nucleotides read TGTGCCTGGAACGCCCCGGGACAGGGAGACGGCTACACCTTC.

The genes are TRBV2 and TRBJ2-4, with 11 positions matching TRBD1. Germline lookup yields CDR1 SNHLY and CDR2 FYNNEI. The CDR3 sequence is 14 residues long. V trimming: 5 bases; J trimming: 11 bases; junction bases outside the gene matches: 8. The CDR3 is CASSPAGQGDLQYF. For the CDR3, the DNA is TGTGCCAGCAGTCCCGCGGGACAGGGGGACCTTCAGTACTTC.

This chain joins TRBV27 and TRBJ2-6; D not resolved. The germline V gene has CDR1 MNHEY and CDR2 SMNVEV (reference sequence). This CDR3 contains 15 residues. Trimming removed 5 bases at V and 3 bases at J, with 11 bases between. CDR3 in amino acids: CASSLQPIGANVLTF. The DNA for the CDR3 is TGTGCCAGCAGTCTTCAGCCTATTGGGGCCAACGTCCTGACTTTC.

The count of this clonotype is one. V is TRBV15 and J is TRBJ2-2, with D unresolved. V lost 3 bases and J 6 bases, leaving 11 bases between the germline ends. The CDR3 has 14 residues. Looked up from germline, CDR1 is LNHNV and CDR2 is YYDKDF (reference sequence). CDR3 sequence: CATSRGFGPGELFF. The CDR3 region has the DNA TGTGCCACCAGCAGGGGATTTGGTCCCGGGGAGCTGTTTTTT.

This chain uses TRBV7-2 with TRBJ1-4; TRBD1 might be the D (6 bases). The CDR3 spans 13 residues. Trimming took 6 bases from V and 4 from J, leaving 9 bases between them. Germline V gives CDR1 SGHTA, CDR2 FQGNSA. The CDR3 here is CASRDSLNEKLFF. The CDR3 DNA reads TGTGCCAGCAGGGACAGCCTTAATGAAAAACTGTTTTTT.

This chain joins TRBV11-2 and TRBJ1-4; 8 nucleotides align to TRBD1. There are 14 residues in the CDR3. V lost 4 bases and J lost 5; bases outside the gene matches: 3. Looked up from germline, CDR1 is SGHAT and CDR2 is FQNNGV. The CDR3 sequence: CASSSGQVNEKLFF. DNA of the CDR3: TGTGCCAGCAGCTCGGGACAGGTGAATGAAAAACTGTTTTTT.

The CDR3 protein is CASSPGQGEVGTEAFF. DNA for the CDR3: TGTGCCAGCAGCCCAGGACAGGGAGAAGTGGGCACTGAAGCTTTCTTT. This rearrangement joins TRBV27 to TRBJ1-1; 8 bases map to TRBD1. Germline trimming cut 6 bases from V and 4 bases from J; bases unmatched to any gene: 13. There are 16 residues in the CDR3. Germline V gives CDR1 MNHEY, CDR2 SMNVEV (reference sequence).

The CDR3 reads CSAWGMWTEAFF. The CDR3, as DNA: TGCAGTGCCTGGGGGATGTGGACTGAAGCTTTCTTT. This chain joins TRBV20-1 and TRBJ1-1, with a tentative D call TRBD1 (5 bases). V lost 6 bases and J 5 bases, leaving 13 bases between the germline ends. There are 12 residues in the CDR3. Germline V lookup: CDR1 DFQATT, CDR2 SNEGSKA (reference sequence).